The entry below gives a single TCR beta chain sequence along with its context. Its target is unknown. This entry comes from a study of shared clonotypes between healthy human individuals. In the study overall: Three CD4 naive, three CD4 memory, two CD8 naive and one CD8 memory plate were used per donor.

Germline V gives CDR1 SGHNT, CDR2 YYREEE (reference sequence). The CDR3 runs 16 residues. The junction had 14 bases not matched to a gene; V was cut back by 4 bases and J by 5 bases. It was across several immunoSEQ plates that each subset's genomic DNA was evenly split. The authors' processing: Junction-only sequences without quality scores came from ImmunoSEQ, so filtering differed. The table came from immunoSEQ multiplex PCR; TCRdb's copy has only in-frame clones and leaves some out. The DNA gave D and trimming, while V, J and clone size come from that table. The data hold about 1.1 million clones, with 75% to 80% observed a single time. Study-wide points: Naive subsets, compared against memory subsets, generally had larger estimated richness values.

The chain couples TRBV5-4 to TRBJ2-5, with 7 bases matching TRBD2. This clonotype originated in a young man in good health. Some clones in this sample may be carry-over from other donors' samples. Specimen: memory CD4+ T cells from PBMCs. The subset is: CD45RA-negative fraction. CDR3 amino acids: CASSRSTQRGGETQYF. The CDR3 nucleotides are TGTGCCAGCAGCCGGAGTACGCAGCGGGGAGGGGAGACCCAGTACTTC.